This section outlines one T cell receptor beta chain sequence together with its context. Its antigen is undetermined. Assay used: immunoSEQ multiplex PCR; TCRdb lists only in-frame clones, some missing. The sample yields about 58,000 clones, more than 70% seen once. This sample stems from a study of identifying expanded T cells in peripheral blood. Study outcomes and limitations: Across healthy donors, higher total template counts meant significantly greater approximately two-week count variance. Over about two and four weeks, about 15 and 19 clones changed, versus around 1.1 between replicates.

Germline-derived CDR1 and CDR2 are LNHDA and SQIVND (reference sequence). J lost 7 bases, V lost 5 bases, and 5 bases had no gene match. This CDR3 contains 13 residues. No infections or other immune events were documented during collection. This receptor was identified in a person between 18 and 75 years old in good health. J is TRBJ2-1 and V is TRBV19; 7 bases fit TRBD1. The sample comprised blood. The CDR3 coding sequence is TGTGCCAGTAGTTTCTCGACAGGGAATGAGCAGTTCTTC. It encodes CASSFSTGNEQFF.